The rows below give T cell receptor beta chains drawn from one sample of a study of response to subunit inactivated influenza vaccine. TCRdb ran MiXCR on the RT-PCR reads and lists one entry per CDR3 protein. The data contain about 580,000 distinct CDR3 sequences, 14% of them singletons. The sample in question was PBMCs from blood, obtained approximately 13 days after vaccination. These receptors came from a man aged 45-65 years who received an inactivated influenza vaccine. The CDR3 runs from the conserved cysteine through the conserved F or W. Each record gives: clone size, J gene, D gene, V gene, CDR3 DNA, CDR3 protein. A D gene is named only where the DNA matches it firmly. Where a row states a size, it is once, few, many or the class of an expanded clone; other rows omit it.

size: -; J: TRBJ2-5; D: TRBD2; V: TRBV30; DNA: TGTGCCTGGAGACCTAGCGGGGGACGAGAGACCCAGTACTTC; CDR3: CAWRPSGGRETQYF
size: -; J: TRBJ2-7; D: TRBD2; V: TRBV5-1; DNA: TGCGCCAGCAGTCGGGGGGATGGAGGGGTGAACGAGCAGTACTTC; CDR3: CASSRGDGGVNEQYF
size: -; J: TRBJ2-1; D: TRBD2; V: TRBV9; DNA: TGTGCCAGCAGCCCAACACTTAGGTCTAGCGGTTACAATGAGCAGTTCTTC; CDR3: CASSPTLRSSGYNEQFF
size: -; J: TRBJ2-6; D: -; V: TRBV11-2; DNA: TGTGCCAGCAGCGACTGGACACGGAGGATCTCTGGGGCCAACGTCCTGACTTTC; CDR3: CASSDWTRRISGANVLTF
size: once; J: TRBJ1-1; D: -; V: TRBV6-1; DNA: TGTGCCAGCACCAAGGGGCCTACCTCTGAAGCTTTCTTT; CDR3: CASTKGPTSEAFF
size: many; J: TRBJ2-1; D: TRBD2; V: TRBV7-6; DNA: TGTGCCAGCAGCGGTCAGCGGGAGTCCCCCAATGAGCAGTTCTTC; CDR3: CASSGQRESPNEQFF
size: many; J: TRBJ1-6; D: -; V: TRBV12-3/TRBV12-4; DNA: TGTGCCAGCAGGCGGAGCTCCTATAATTCACCCCTCCACTTT; CDR3: CASRRSSYNSPLHF
size: few; J: TRBJ2-2; D: -; V: TRBV27; DNA: TGTGCCAGCAGTGGCAGCCCAGGAGGAGCCGGGGAGCTGTTTTTT; CDR3: CASSGSPGGAGELFF
size: -; J: TRBJ1-6; D: TRBD1; V: TRBV2; DNA: TGTGCCAGCAGAGACCGACAGGGTCTAAATTCACCCCTCCACTTT; CDR3: CASRDRQGLNSPLHF
size: few; J: TRBJ2-5; D: -; V: TRBV24-1; DNA: TGTGCCACCAGTGAGCCACAGGGAGACGGGAAAGAGACCCAGTACTTC; CDR3: CATSEPQGDGKETQYF
size: -; J: TRBJ2-7; D: -; V: TRBV20-1; DNA: TGCAGTGCTAGAGATCCTGAAATCAGGGGTCCCACTACCTACGAGCAGTACTTC; CDR3: CSARDPEIRGPTTYEQYF
size: -; J: TRBJ2-1; D: TRBD1; V: TRBV3-1; DNA: TGTGCCAGCAGCCAAGATACCGGGACAGGGGGCTGGTATGAGCAGTTCTTC; CDR3: CASSQDTGTGGWYEQFF
size: few; J: TRBJ2-7; D: -; V: TRBV18; DNA: TGTGCCAGCTCACCGGGGGCAGATAAGCAGTACTTC; CDR3: CASSPGADKQYF
size: -; J: TRBJ2-1; D: TRBD2; V: TRBV7-9; DNA: TGTGCCAGCAGTCCCTCCCTTGCTAGCGGGGGGGCCGGGTTCTTC; CDR3: CASSPSLASGGAGFF
size: -; J: TRBJ2-1; D: -; V: TRBV11-2; DNA: TGTGCCAGCAGCTTTATCCCCAGGGGACGCGAGCAGTTCTTC; CDR3: CASSFIPRGREQFF
size: few; J: TRBJ2-7; D: TRBD2; V: TRBV20-1; DNA: TGCAGTGCCATACCGGGACTAGCGGGAGACCCCTACGAGCAGTACTTC; CDR3: CSAIPGLAGDPYEQYF
size: -; J: TRBJ1-2; D: -; V: TRBV5-6; DNA: TGTGCCAGCAGCTTGAACGGGGGCGGCCGCCCCTATGGCTACACCTTC; CDR3: CASSLNGGGRPYGYTF
size: few; J: TRBJ2-1; D: TRBD1; V: TRBV9; DNA: TGTGCCAGCAGCGTAGCGGGGACAGGGGTGTTTGAGCAGTTCTTC; CDR3: CASSVAGTGVFEQFF
size: -; J: TRBJ2-7; D: -; V: TRBV16; DNA: TGTGCCAGCAGCCAACAGCCAGGCTCCTACGAGCGGTACTTC; CDR3: CASSQQPGSYERYF
size: few; J: TRBJ2-1; D: TRBD1; V: TRBV5-5; DNA: TGTGCCAGCAGCGCACACCGGGACAGGCCATACAATGAGCAGTTCTTC; CDR3: CASSAHRDRPYNEQFF
size: -; J: TRBJ1-6; D: -; V: TRBV5-1; DNA: TGCGCCAGCAGCTTGGGACAGCCTAATTCACCCCTCCACTTT; CDR3: CASSLGQPNSPLHF
size: -; J: TRBJ1-1; D: -; V: TRBV12-3/TRBV12-4; DNA: TGTGCCAGCGGTGATTGGGACACTGAAGCTTTCTTT; CDR3: CASGDWDTEAFF
size: few; J: TRBJ2-2; D: -; V: TRBV12-3/TRBV12-4; DNA: TGTGCCAGCAGTCCTTTCGGGTCCGGGGAGCTGTTTTTT; CDR3: CASSPFGSGELFF
size: few; J: TRBJ2-5; D: -; V: TRBV4-3; DNA: TGCGCCAGCAGCCAAGCTTCTGGCGGCCAAGAGACCCAGTACTTC; CDR3: CASSQASGGQETQYF
size: -; J: TRBJ2-5; D: -; V: TRBV12-5; DNA: TGTGCTAGTGGTTTGGAAGAAGAGACCCAGTACTTC; CDR3: CASGLEEETQYF
size: many; J: TRBJ1-1; D: TRBD1; V: TRBV11-2; DNA: TGTGCCAGCAGCTTAGGGTGGACAGGGGACACTGAAGCTTTCTTT; CDR3: CASSLGWTGDTEAFF
size: few; J: TRBJ1-5; D: -; V: TRBV2; DNA: TGTGCCAGCAGGGTGGGCAATCAGCCCCAGCATTTT; CDR3: CASRVGNQPQHF
size: few; J: TRBJ2-3; D: -; V: TRBV7-2; DNA: TGTGCCAGCAGACCGGGACTCACAGATACGCAGTATTTT; CDR3: CASRPGLTDTQYF
size: -; J: TRBJ2-4; D: TRBD2; V: TRBV20-1; DNA: TGCAGTGCTAACTCGGTCGGGAGGGCCGGGGACATTCAGTACTTC; CDR3: CSANSVGRAGDIQYF
size: -; J: TRBJ1-4; D: -; V: TRBV6-6; DNA: TGTGCCAGCAGTTCCGGGACGAAACTGTTTTTT; CDR3: CASSSGTKLFF
size: many; J: TRBJ2-3; D: -; V: TRBV4-2; DNA: TGTGCCAGCAGCCAAGACCTTAGGGTTTCAGATACGCAGTATTTT; CDR3: CASSQDLRVSDTQYF
size: -; J: TRBJ2-3; D: TRBD2; V: TRBV4-3; DNA: TGCGCCAGCAGCCAGTCCCCCGGGACTAGCGGGGGGAGCACAGATACGCAGTATTTT; CDR3: CASSQSPGTSGGSTDTQYF
size: -; J: TRBJ1-2; D: -; V: TRBV6-5; DNA: TGTGCCAGCAGTTACGCCTCAGGGGCGGGGGATGGCTACACCTTC; CDR3: CASSYASGAGDGYTF
size: few; J: TRBJ2-6; D: -; V: TRBV4-1; DNA: TGCGCCAGCGTCAGGCCTGGGGCCAACGTCCTGACTTTC; CDR3: CASVRPGANVLTF
size: -; J: TRBJ2-5; D: TRBD2; V: TRBV20-1; DNA: TGCAGTGCAAAACTAGCGGGAGCTCAAGAGACCCAGTACTTC; CDR3: CSAKLAGAQETQYF
size: -; J: TRBJ2-7; D: TRBD1; V: TRBV29-1; DNA: TGCAGCGCCGCGGGGACAGGGGTTAGGCAGTACTTC; CDR3: CSAAGTGVRQYF
size: few; J: TRBJ1-1; D: TRBD1; V: TRBV5-1; DNA: TGCGCCAGCAGCTTGGTACAGGGGCTTGAAGCTTTCTTT; CDR3: CASSLVQGLEAFF
size: few; J: TRBJ1-1; D: -; V: TRBV5-1; DNA: TGCGCCAGCAGCCTATCGGCAGGGACGAAGAACACTGAAGCTTTCTTT; CDR3: CASSLSAGTKNTEAFF
size: -; J: TRBJ2-1; D: TRBD1; V: TRBV27; DNA: TGTGCCAGCAGTCCCGGGACAGTTCCTTACAATGAGCAGTTCTTC; CDR3: CASSPGTVPYNEQFF
size: many; J: TRBJ2-2; D: TRBD2; V: TRBV7-8; DNA: TGTGCCACCAGACTAGCGGGAAATACCGGGGAGCTGTTTTTT; CDR3: CATRLAGNTGELFF
size: -; J: TRBJ2-7; D: -; V: TRBV20-1; DNA: TGCAGTGCTAGAGACTCGAGCTCCTACGAGCAGTACTTC; CDR3: CSARDSSSYEQYF
size: -; J: TRBJ2-5; D: TRBD1; V: TRBV5-1; DNA: TGCGCCAGCAGCTTCCGGACAGGGTTGGGAGAGACCCAGTACTTC; CDR3: CASSFRTGLGETQYF
size: few; J: TRBJ1-1; D: -; V: TRBV7-2; DNA: TGTGCCAGCAGCCGTGCCCCGGGGACTGAAGCTTTCTTT; CDR3: CASSRAPGTEAFF
size: -; J: TRBJ1-1; D: TRBD1; V: TRBV10-3; DNA: TGTGCCATCAGTCCCCTACTGACAGGGGATACTGAAGCTTTCTTT; CDR3: CAISPLLTGDTEAFF
size: -; J: TRBJ2-1; D: -; V: TRBV5-1; DNA: TGCGCCAGCAGCTTTGGGTCAGGGGTTGCGCTGAATGAGCAGTTCTTC; CDR3: CASSFGSGVALNEQFF
size: -; J: TRBJ2-7; D: -; V: TRBV21-1; DNA: TGTGCCAGCAGCAAAGTGACAGGGGTCGGTCCCTACGAGCAGTACTTC; CDR3: CASSKVTGVGPYEQYF
size: few; J: TRBJ2-5; D: -; V: TRBV4-1; DNA: TGCGCCAGCAGCCAAGAATGGGTCCGAGAGACCCAGTACTTC; CDR3: CASSQEWVRETQYF
size: few; J: TRBJ1-5; D: -; V: TRBV20-1; DNA: TGCAGTGCTAGAGACACTAACAATCAGCCCCAGCATTTT; CDR3: CSARDTNNQPQHF
size: -; J: TRBJ2-3; D: -; V: TRBV20-1; DNA: TGCAGTGCAGCTAGCATCCACGCTAGCACAGATACGCAGTATTTT; CDR3: CSAASIHASTDTQYF
size: many; J: TRBJ2-7; D: -; V: TRBV20-1; DNA: TGCAGTGCTGAGCCCGGGACAACCTACGAGCAGTACTTC; CDR3: CSAEPGTTYEQYF
size: -; J: TRBJ2-7; D: -; V: TRBV4-3; DNA: TGCGCCAGCAGCCAAGCCGTCGTGACTGGTTCCCACGAGCAGTACTTC; CDR3: CASSQAVVTGSHEQYF
size: few; J: TRBJ2-7; D: TRBD1; V: TRBV20-1; DNA: TGCAGTGCTCGCGGGACAGGGGCCCCCTACGAGCAGTACTTC; CDR3: CSARGTGAPYEQYF
size: -; J: TRBJ2-3; D: TRBD2; V: TRBV5-1; DNA: TGCGCCAGCAGCGGAGGGACTAGGGGGGATACGCAGTATTTT; CDR3: CASSGGTRGDTQYF
size: -; J: TRBJ2-2; D: TRBD1; V: TRBV5-1; DNA: TGCGCCAGCAGCTCCCCACCGGGACAGGGTGCCCCCGGGGAGCTGTTTTTT; CDR3: CASSSPPGQGAPGELFF
size: -; J: TRBJ1-3; D: -; V: TRBV7-2; DNA: TGTGCCAGCAGCTTAGGAGGGAGCCTGGGAAACACCATATATTTT; CDR3: CASSLGGSLGNTIYF
size: few; J: TRBJ2-7; D: -; V: TRBV29-1; DNA: TGCAGCGTTTTGACAATGAGCTCCTACGAGCAGTACTTC; CDR3: CSVLTMSSYEQYF
size: few; J: TRBJ2-3; D: TRBD2; V: TRBV7-8; DNA: TGTGCCAGCAGCCCGACTAGCGGGTTCACAGATACGCAGTATTTT; CDR3: CASSPTSGFTDTQYF
size: few; J: TRBJ2-3; D: -; V: TRBV29-1; DNA: TGCAGCGTTGACAGATCAGGGGTCACAGATACGCAGTATTTT; CDR3: CSVDRSGVTDTQYF
size: -; J: TRBJ2-5; D: -; V: TRBV20-1; DNA: TGCAGTGCTAGCTCGGGGTTGGAGACCCAGTACTTC; CDR3: CSASSGLETQYF